Following are 17 T cell receptor beta chains from one sample sequenced in a study of glioma-infiltrating T cells. TCR alpha and beta CDR3 regions were amplified from RNA using iRepertoire nested multiplex PCR. TCRdb processed the multiplex PCR reads anew with MiXCR; each CDR3 protein has one entry. The profile shows some 120,000 distinct CDR3 sequences, roughly 23% of them singletons. Sequencing input: glioma tissue, nonneoplastic brain tissue, or PBMCs (not recorded which). These receptors came from a human donor with low-grade glioma or glioblastoma, undergoing nonglioma brain surgery, or in good health (not recorded which).

The chain has TRBV7-2 and TRBJ2-5; D call uncertain. Germline CDR1 and CDR2: SGHTA and FQGNSA. This CDR3 spans 11 amino acids. V lost 2 bases, J lost 7 bases, and 5 bases lay in between. CDR3 in amino acids: CASSLKATQYF. The CDR3 bases are TGTGCCAGCAGCTTAAAAGCGACCCAGTACTTC.

This clonotype was recorded a few times. CDR3 amino acids: CASSVGGLNEKLFF. In DNA, the CDR3 is TGTGCCAGCAGCGTAGGAGGGTTAAATGAAAAACTGTTTTTT. The chain is built from TRBV9 and TRBJ1-4; D remains ambiguous. V dropped 0 bases and J dropped 5 bases, with 8 bases sitting between them. CDR1 and CDR2 from the germline V gene are SGDLS and YYNGEE. The CDR3 covers 14 residues. Full variable domain (outside the CDR3, taken from reference TRBV9 and TRBJ1-4): DSGVTQTPKHLITATGQRVTLRCSPRSGDLSVYWYQQSLDQGLQFLIQYYNGEERAKGNILERFSAQQFPDLHSELNLSSLELGDSALYFCASSVGGLNEKLFFGSGTQLSVL.

There are a few counts of this clonotype. Possible read error: a much larger clone is one base away. The rearrangement joins TRBV20-1 to TRBJ2-7, with D perhaps matching TRBD2 (6 bases). Germline loops: CDR1 DFQATT, CDR2 SNEGSKA (reference sequence). This CDR3 region has 13 residues. DNA of the CDR3: TGCAGTGCTAGAGCGGGAGTTCCTTACGAGCCGTACTTC. Protein product: CSARAGVPYEPYF.

This clonotype was counted ten times or more. The V call is TRBV29-1, the J call TRBJ2-7; a weak D match, TRBD2 (6 bases). CDR3 length equals 13 residues. V shed 6 bases and J shed 4 bases, with 16 bases lying between them. Germline V CDR1 and CDR2: SQVTM, ANQGSEA. For the CDR3, the DNA is TGCAGCGTGACCCGTGAGGGGAGGTACGAGCAGTACTTC. Amino acids: CSVTREGRYEQYF.

This clonotype came up many times. The chain carries TRBV28 and TRBJ1-5; D perhaps matches TRBD1 (6 bases). Trimming removed 5 bases from V and 5 bases from J, with 22 bases in between. This CDR3 contains 17 residues. CDR1 and CDR2 (germline): MDHEN, SYDVKM. CDR3 nucleotides: TGTGCCAGCAGTCCTAGACAGGAGTATTATTTGTATCAGCCCCAGCATTTT. Encoded protein: CASSPRQEYYLYQPQHF.

This clonotype was counted many times. V usage is TRBV12-3 or TRBV12-4 and J usage is TRBJ2-1, with D possibly TRBD2 on 6 matching bases. The CDR3 has 14 amino acids. V was clipped by 5 bases and J by 9 bases, with 17 bases between them. The CDR3 bases are TGTGCCAGCAGTCCCCGGTGGGGAGGAGGTGAGCAGTTCTTC. Translating it yields CASSPRWGGGEQFF.

This clonotype was observed many times. The V call is TRBV2, the J call TRBJ1-2; the match to TRBD1 covers 9 bases. Germline V CDR1 and CDR2: SNHLY, FYNNEI. With V trimmed by 7 bases and J by 0 bases, 6 bases remained unmatched. CDR3 size: 15 residues. CDR3 sequence (DNA): TGTGCCAGCAAGGACAGGGGACCACCTAACTATGGCTACACCTTC. Translation: CASKDRGPPNYGYTF.

The table lists this clonotype with many counts. The chain couples TRBV5-4 to TRBJ2-7; the D call may be TRBD1 or TRBD2 (5 bases each). In germline, CDR1 is SGHNT, CDR2 YYREEE (reference sequence). The CDR3 is 14 amino acids. Trimming stripped 5 bases from V and 2 bases from J, with 14 bases between. The CDR3 is CASSPGTSPYEQYF. DNA of the CDR3: TGTGCCAGCAGTCCCGGGACCTCCCCCTACGAGCAGTACTTC.

This clonotype has ten or more counts. The chain uses TRBV27 and TRBJ2-7; possibly TRBD1 or TRBD2 for D (7 bases each). The V end lost 2 bases, the J end lost 5 bases, and 13 bases lay between the germline ends. The CDR3 runs to 14 residues. Germline lookup yields CDR1 MNHEY and CDR2 SMNVEV (reference sequence). CDR3 protein: CASSLAGGGHEQYF. The DNA of the CDR3 is TGTGCCAGCAGTTTAGCAGGGGGGGGTCACGAGCAGTACTTC.

This clonotype was seen repeatedly, ten times or more. V gene TRBV5-4 combines with J gene TRBJ2-1, with D possibly matching TRBD1 (6 bases). CDR1 is SGHNT and CDR2 is YYREEE in the germline V gene (reference sequence). CDR3 length: 15 amino acids. The V end lost 3 bases, the J end lost 2 bases, and 12 bases lay between the germline ends. The DNA for the CDR3 is TGTGCCAGCAGCTCCAACAGGGTAACCTACAATGAGCAGTTCTTC. Residues: CASSSNRVTYNEQFF.

Only a few counts were recorded for this clonotype. The chain couples TRBV18 to TRBJ2-1; 9 bases are shared with TRBD1. The V gene end was trimmed by 3 bases and the J gene end by 8 bases; junction bases not matched to a gene: 2. The CDR3 has 13 residues. Germline CDR1 KGHSH, CDR2 LQKENI. The CDR3 spells CASSPGQGDEQFF. The CDR3 region has the DNA TGTGCCAGCTCACCGGGACAGGGAGATGAGCAGTTCTTC. The full variable domain, in which reference TRBV18 and TRBJ2-1 provide the parts outside the CDR3, is NAGVMQNPRHLVRRRGQEARLRCSPMKGHSHVYWYRQLPEEGLKFMVYLQKENIIDESGMPKERFSAEFPKEGPSILRIQQVVRGDSAAYFCASSPGQGDEQFFGPGTRLTVL.

As for this clonotype: Without the conserved terminal phenylalanine or tryptophan, this CDR3 likely stems from a read error. The chain links TRBV6-2 or TRBV6-3 to TRBJ2-1, with D perhaps TRBD2 (5 bases). V was shortened by 8 bases and J by 8 bases, with 16 bases between the two germline ends. This CDR3 comprises 13 residues. Germline V gene sequence: CDR1 MNHEY, CDR2 SVGEGT. CDR3 in DNA: TGTGCCAGCTCTAGACGGGGATGGGATGAGCAGTTCCTC. Amino acid sequence: CASSRRGWDEQFL.

The sample holds many counts of this clonotype. CDR3 region: CASRKPGQHSNQPQHF. The CDR3 DNA sequence: TGTGCCAGCAGAAAACCGGGACAGCATAGCAATCAGCCCCAGCATTTT. The chain is built from TRBV27 and TRBJ1-5; 7 positions agree with TRBD1. Per the germline V gene, CDR1 is MNHEY and CDR2 is SMNVEV (reference sequence). Unmatched junction bases numbered 8, after V lost 6 bases and J lost 0 bases. The CDR3 totals 16 residues.

This clonotype has at least ten counts. The chain couples TRBV4-3 to TRBJ1-3; D remains ambiguous. Trimming shortened V by 0 bases and J by 4 bases, and 13 bases separated the two germline ends. The CDR3 length is 16 residues. Germline V lookup: CDR1 LGHNA, CDR2 YSLEER. Here the CDR3 DNA reads TGCGCCAGCAGCCAAGATCCCCCAGGAGGCGGAAACACCATATATTTT. It encodes CASSQDPPGGGNTIYF.

This clonotype was seen repeatedly, ten times or more. CDR3 bases: TGTGCCACCAGTGACGGAGGACAGGGCAACACTGAAGCTTTCTTT. This translates into CATSDGGQGNTEAFF. V usage is TRBV24-1 and J usage is TRBJ1-1; 8 bases fit TRBD1. The CDR3 length is 15 residues. Germline V gene sequence: CDR1 KGHDR, CDR2 SFDVKD. The J segment lost 2 bases and the V segment lost 4 bases, leaving 5 bases of the junction unmatched.

The V call is TRBV5-4, the J call TRBJ1-3; the D is unclear. The germline V gene has CDR1 SGHNT and CDR2 YYREEE (reference sequence). This CDR3 is built from 15 residues. The V end lost 3 bases, the J end lost 4 bases, and 14 bases lay between the germline ends. The CDR3 loop reads CASSSEVSRGNTIYF. The CDR3 nucleotides read TGTGCCAGCAGCTCGGAGGTCTCACGGGGAAACACCATATATTTT.

This clonotype was seen ten or more times. The chain recombines TRBV3-1 with TRBJ1-1; D unclear. With 5 bases removed from V and 4 bases from J, the gap between germline ends came to 8 bases. CDR1 and CDR2 from the germline V gene are LGHDT and YNNKEL (reference sequence). The CDR3 has 12 amino acids. CDR3: CASSRHSTEAFF. As DNA, the CDR3 is TGTGCCAGCAGCAGACACAGCACTGAAGCTTTCTTT.